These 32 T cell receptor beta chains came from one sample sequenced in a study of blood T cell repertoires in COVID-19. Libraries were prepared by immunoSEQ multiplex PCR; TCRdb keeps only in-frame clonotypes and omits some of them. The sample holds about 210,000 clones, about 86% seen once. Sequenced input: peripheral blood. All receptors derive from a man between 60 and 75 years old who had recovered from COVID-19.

The CDR3: CASSPAGGGRPTYEQYF. CDR3 sequence (DNA): TGTGCCAGCAGCCCCGCCGGGGGCGGGAGGCCAACCTACGAGCAGTACTTC. The chain employs TRBV14 and TRBJ2-7; TRBD2 agrees at 8 bases. Looked up from germline, CDR1 is SGHDN and CDR2 is FVKESK. J lost 2 bases, V lost 4 bases, and 13 bases had no gene match. The CDR3 has 17 residues.

The CDR3 reads CASSAPGHVTAKNTGELFF. The CDR3 DNA reads TGTGCCAGCAGCGCCCCAGGACACGTCACAGCAAAGAACACCGGGGAGCTGTTTTTT. The chain carries TRBV9 and TRBJ2-2; D perhaps matches TRBD1 (5 bases). The germline gives CDR1 SGDLS, CDR2 YYNGEE. The CDR3 length is 19 residues. The V end lost 3 bases, the J end lost 1 base, and 22 bases lay between the germline ends.

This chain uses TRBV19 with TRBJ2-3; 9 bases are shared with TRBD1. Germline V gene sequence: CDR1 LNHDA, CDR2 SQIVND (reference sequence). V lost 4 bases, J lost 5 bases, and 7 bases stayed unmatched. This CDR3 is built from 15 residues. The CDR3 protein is CASSTGTGFLDTQYF. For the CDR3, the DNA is TGTGCCAGTAGTACCGGGACAGGGTTCCTAGATACGCAGTATTTT.

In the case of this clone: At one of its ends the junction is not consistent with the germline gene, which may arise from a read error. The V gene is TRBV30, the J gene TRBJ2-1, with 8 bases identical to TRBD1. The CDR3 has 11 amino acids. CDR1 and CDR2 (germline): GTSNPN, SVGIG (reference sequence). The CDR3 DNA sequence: TGTGCCTGGAGTACTAAGGACAGGGCGGTCTTC. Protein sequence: CAWSTKDRAVF.

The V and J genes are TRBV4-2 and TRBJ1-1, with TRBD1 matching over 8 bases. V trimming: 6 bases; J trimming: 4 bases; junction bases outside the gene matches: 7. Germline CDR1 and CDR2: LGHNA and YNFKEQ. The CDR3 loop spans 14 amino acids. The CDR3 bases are TGTGCCAGCAGACCCGGACAGGGCTTCACTGAAGCTTTCTTT. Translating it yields CASRPGQGFTEAFF.

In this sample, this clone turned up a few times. In nucleotides, the CDR3 is TGTGCCAGCAGCTTACAGGGATCTGGAAACACCATATATTTT. Protein sequence: CASSLQGSGNTIYF. The chain couples TRBV11-2 to TRBJ1-3; weak D call: TRBD1 (5 bases). CDR3 length equals 14 residues. Germline V CDR1 and CDR2: SGHAT, FQNNGV. Trimming pared 2 bases from V and 1 base from J, leaving 6 bases between. Variable domain in full (rest from reference TRBV11-2 and TRBJ1-3): EAGVAQSPRYKIIEKRQSVAFWCNPISGHATLYWYQQILGQGPKLLIQFQNNGVVDDSQLPKDRFSAERLKGVDSTLKIQPAKLEDSAVYLCASSLQGSGNTIYFGEGSWLTVV.

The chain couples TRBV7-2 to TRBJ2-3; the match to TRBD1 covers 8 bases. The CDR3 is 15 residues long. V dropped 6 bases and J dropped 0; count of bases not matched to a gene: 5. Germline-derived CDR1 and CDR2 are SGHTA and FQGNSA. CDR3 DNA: TGTGCCAGCAGAGCTCGGACAGGGAGCACAGATACGCAGTATTTT. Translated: CASRARTGSTDTQYF.

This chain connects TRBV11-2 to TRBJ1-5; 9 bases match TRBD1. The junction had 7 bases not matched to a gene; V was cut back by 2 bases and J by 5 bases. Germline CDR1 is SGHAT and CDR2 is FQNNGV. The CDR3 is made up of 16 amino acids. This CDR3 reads CASSLYGTGNYQPQHF. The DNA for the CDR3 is TGTGCCAGCAGCTTATACGGGACAGGGAATTATCAGCCCCAGCATTTT.

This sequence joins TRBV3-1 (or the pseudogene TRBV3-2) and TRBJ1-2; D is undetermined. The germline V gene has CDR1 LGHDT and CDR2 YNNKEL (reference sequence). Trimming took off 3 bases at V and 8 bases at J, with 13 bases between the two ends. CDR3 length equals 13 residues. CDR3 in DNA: TGTGCCAGCAGCCATTTAACAGACACCGGCTACACCTTC. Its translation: CASSHLTDTGYTF.

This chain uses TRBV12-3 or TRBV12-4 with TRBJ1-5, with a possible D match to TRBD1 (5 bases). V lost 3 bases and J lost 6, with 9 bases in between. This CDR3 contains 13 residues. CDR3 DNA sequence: TGTGCCAGCAGTTTCGGGGGGACTCAGCCCCAGCATTTT. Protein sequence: CASSFGGTQPQHF.

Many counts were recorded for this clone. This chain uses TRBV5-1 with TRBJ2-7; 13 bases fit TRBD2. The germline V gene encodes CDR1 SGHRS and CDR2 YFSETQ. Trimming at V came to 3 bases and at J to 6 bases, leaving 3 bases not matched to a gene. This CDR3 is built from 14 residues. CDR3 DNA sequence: TGCGCCAGCAGCTCGGGGACTAGCGGGGTCGAGCAGTACTTC. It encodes CASSSGTSGVEQYF. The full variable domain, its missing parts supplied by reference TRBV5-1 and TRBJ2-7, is KAGVTQTPRYLIKTRGQQVTLSCSPISGHRSVSWYQQTPGQGLQFLFEYFSETQRNKGNFPGRFSGRQFSNSRSEMNVSTLELGDSALYLCASSSGTSGVEQYFGPGTRLTVT.

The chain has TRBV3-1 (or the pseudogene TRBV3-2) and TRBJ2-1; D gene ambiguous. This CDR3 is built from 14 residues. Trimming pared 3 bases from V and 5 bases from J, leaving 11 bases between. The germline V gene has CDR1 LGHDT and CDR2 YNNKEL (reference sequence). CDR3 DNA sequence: TGTGCCAGCAGCCATCTAACCCAAGACAATGAGCAGTTCTTC. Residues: CASSHLTQDNEQFF.

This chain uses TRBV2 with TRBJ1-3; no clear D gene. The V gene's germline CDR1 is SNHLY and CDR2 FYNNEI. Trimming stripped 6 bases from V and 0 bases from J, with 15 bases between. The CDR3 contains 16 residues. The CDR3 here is CASSRAEIGSGNTIYF. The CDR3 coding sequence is TGTGCCAGCAGCCGAGCGGAGATAGGCTCTGGAAACACCATATATTTT.

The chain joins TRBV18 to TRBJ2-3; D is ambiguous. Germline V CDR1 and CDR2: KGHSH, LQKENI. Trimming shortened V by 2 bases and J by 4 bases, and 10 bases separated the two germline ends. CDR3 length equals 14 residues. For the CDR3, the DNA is TGTGCCAGCTCACCAAGCCGGTCCTCAGATACGCAGTATTTT. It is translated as CASSPSRSSDTQYF.

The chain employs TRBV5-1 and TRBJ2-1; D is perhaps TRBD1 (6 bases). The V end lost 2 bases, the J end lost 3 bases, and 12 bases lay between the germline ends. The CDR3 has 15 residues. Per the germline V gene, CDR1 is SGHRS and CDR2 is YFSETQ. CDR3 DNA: TGCGCCAGCAGCTTAGGGGGAGCCAACTACAATGAGCAGTTCTTC. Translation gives CASSLGGANYNEQFF.

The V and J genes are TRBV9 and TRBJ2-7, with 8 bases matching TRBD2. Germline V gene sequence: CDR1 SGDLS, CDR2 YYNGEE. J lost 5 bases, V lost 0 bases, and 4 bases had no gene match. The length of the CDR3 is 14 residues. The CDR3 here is CASSVVGSGDEQYF. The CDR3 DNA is TGTGCCAGCAGCGTAGTAGGTAGCGGGGACGAGCAGTACTTC.

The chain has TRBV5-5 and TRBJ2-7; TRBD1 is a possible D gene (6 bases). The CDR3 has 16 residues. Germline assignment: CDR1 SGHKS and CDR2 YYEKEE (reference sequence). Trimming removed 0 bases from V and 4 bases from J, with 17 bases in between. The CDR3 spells CASSLAPDRTLYEQYF. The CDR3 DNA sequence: TGTGCCAGCAGCTTGGCCCCCGACAGGACACTTTACGAGCAGTACTTC. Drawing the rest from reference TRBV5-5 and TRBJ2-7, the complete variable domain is DAGVTQSPTHLIKTRGQQVTLRCSPISGHKSVSWYQQVLGQGPQFIFQYYEKEERGRGNFPDRFSARQFPNYSSELNVNALLLGDSALYLCASSLAPDRTLYEQYFGPGTRLTVT.

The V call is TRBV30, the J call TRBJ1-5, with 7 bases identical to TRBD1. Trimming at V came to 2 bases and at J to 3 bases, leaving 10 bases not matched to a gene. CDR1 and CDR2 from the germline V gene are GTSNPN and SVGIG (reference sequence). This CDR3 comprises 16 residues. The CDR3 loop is CAWSSGQASINQPQHF. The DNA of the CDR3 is TGTGCCTGGAGTTCAGGACAGGCTTCTATCAATCAGCCCCAGCATTTT.

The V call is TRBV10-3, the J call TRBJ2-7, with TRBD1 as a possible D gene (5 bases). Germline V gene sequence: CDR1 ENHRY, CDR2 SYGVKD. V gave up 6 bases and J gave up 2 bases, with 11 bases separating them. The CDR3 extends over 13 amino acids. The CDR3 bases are TGTGCCATCAGGAAGGACACTACCTACGAGCAGTACTTC. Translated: CAIRKDTTYEQYF.

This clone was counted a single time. CDR3 bases: TGTGCCAGCAGCCCGACAGGGGAGAGCACCGGGGAGCTGTTTTTT. It codes for CASSPTGESTGELFF. The J gene is TRBJ2-2, the V gene TRBV7-2, with TRBD1 identical over 8 bases. The CDR3 is 15 amino acids. Looked up from germline, CDR1 is SGHTA and CDR2 is FQGNSA. The junction had 6 bases not matched to a gene; V was cut back by 5 bases and J by 4 bases.

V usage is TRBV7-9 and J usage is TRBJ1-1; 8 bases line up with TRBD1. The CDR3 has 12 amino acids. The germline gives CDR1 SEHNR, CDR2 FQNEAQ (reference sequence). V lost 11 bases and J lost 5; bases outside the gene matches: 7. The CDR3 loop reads CAAQGAGTEAFF. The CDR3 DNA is TGTGCCGCGCAGGGGGCTGGGACTGAAGCTTTCTTT.

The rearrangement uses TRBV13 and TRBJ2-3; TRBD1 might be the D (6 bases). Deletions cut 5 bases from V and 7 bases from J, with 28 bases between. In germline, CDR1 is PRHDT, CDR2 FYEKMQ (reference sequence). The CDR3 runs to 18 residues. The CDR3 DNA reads TGTGCCAGCAGCGCTCCGATGGGGGCGGGCCAGGGCAGGAATACGCAGTATTTT. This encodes CASSAPMGAGQGRNTQYF. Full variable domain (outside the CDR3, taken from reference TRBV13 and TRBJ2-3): AAGVIQSPRHLIKEKRETATLKCYPIPRHDTVYWYQQGPGQDPQFLISFYEKMQSDKGSIPDRFSAQQFSDYHSELNMSSLELGDSALYFCASSAPMGAGQGRNTQYFGPGTRLTVL.

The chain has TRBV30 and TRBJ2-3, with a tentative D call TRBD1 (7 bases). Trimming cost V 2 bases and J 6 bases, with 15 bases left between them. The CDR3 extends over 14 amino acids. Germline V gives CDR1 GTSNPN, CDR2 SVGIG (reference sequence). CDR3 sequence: CAWSSQGRSDTQYF. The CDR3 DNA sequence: TGTGCCTGGAGTTCACAGGGGAGGAGCGATACGCAGTATTTT.

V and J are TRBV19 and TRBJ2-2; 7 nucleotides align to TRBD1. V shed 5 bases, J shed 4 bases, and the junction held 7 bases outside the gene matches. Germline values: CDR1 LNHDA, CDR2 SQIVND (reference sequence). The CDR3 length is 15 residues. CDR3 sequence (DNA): TGTGCCAGTAGTCCTCGGACAGGAAGCACCGGGGAGCTGTTTTTT. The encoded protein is CASSPRTGSTGELFF.

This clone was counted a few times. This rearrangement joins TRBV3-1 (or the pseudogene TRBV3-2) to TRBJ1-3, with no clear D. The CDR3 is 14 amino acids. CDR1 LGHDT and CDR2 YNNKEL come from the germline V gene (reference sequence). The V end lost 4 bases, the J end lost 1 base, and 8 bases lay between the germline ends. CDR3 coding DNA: TGTGCCAGCAGCCCCGTGAGGTCTGGAAACACCATATATTTT. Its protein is CASSPVRSGNTIYF.

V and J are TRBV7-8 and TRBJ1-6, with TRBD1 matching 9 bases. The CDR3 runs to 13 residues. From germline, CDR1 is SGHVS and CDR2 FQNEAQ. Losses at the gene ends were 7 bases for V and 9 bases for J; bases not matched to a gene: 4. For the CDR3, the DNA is TGTGCCAGCACCGGGACAGGGCCTTCACCCCTCCACTTT. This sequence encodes CASTGTGPSPLHF.

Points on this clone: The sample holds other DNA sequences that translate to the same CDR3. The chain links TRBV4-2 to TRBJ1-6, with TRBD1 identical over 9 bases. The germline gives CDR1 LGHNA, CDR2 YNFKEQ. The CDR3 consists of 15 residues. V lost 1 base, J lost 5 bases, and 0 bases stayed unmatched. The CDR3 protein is CASSQGTGDNSPLHF. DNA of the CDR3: TGTGCCAGCAGCCAAGGGACAGGGGATAATTCACCCCTCCACTTT.

The CDR3 reads CASSPPSLRNTEAFF. The CDR3 bases are TGTGCCAGCTCACCACCGTCCCTCCGGAACACTGAAGCTTTCTTT. This rearrangement joins TRBV18 to TRBJ1-1; D remains ambiguous. Deletions cut 0 bases from V and 1 base from J, with 9 bases between. Germline V lookup: CDR1 KGHSH, CDR2 LQKENI. The CDR3 runs to 15 residues.

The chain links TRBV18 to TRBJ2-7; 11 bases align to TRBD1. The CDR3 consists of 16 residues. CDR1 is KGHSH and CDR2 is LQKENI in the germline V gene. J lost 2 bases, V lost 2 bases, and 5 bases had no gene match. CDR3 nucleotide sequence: TGTGCCAGCTCACCAAAGTCGGGACAGGGGGCCTACGAGCAGTACTTC. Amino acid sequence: CASSPKSGQGAYEQYF.

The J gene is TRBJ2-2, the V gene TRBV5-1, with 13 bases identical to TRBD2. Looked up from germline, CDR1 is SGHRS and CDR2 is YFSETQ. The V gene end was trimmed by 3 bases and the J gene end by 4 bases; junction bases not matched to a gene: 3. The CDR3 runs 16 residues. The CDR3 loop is CASSWTSGRSTGELFF. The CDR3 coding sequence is TGCGCCAGCAGCTGGACTAGCGGGAGATCCACCGGGGAGCTGTTTTTT.

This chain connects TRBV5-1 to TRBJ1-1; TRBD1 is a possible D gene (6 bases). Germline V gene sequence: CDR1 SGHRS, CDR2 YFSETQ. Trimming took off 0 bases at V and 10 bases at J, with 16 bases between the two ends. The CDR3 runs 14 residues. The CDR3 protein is CASSLATGRRGAFF. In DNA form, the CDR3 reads TGCGCCAGCAGCTTGGCCACAGGCCGCAGGGGAGCTTTCTTT.

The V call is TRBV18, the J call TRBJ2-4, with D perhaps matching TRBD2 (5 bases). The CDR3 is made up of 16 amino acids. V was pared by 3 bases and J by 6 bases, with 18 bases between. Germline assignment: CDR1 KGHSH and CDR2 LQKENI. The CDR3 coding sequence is TGTGCCAGCTCACCCCAACTGCCCGCCCGGGGAAACATTCAGTACTTC. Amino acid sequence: CASSPQLPARGNIQYF.